A selection of T cell receptor beta chains follows, all from one sample in a study of identical twins. TCRdb re-derived calls from the 5' RACE reads in MiXCR, one entry per CDR3 protein. The sample has around 220,000 distinct CDR3 sequences, over 12% seen once; the top ten hold 8.8%. Sample: memory (CD45RO+) T cells sorted from blood. These receptor sequences come from a woman aged 18-35 years in good health. The CDR3 runs from the conserved cysteine through the conserved F or W. The D gene is left open where the match is weak. Clone size, where shown, is once, few, many, or a class for clones that have expanded.

J,size,D,V,CDR3,DNA
TRBJ2-1,many,-,TRBV7-2,CASSPSSYNEQFF,TGTGCCAGCAGCCCCAGCTCCTACAATGAGCAGTTCTTC
TRBJ2-3,few,TRBD2,TRBV9,CASSATSGRVTDTQYF,TGTGCCAGCAGCGCGACTAGCGGGAGGGTTACGGATACGCAGTATTTT
TRBJ1-2,-,-,TRBV7-2,CASSLDQGGYTF,TGTGCCAGCAGCTTAGATCAGGGTGGCTACACCTTC
TRBJ2-7,few,-,TRBV18,CASSPSRWEQYF,TGTGCCAGCTCACCATCTAGATGGGAGCAGTACTTC
TRBJ2-7,-,-,TRBV19,CPSSIGHQAYEQYF,TGTCCCAGTAGTATCGGGCACCAAGCCTACGAGCAGTACTTC
TRBJ2-7,few,-,TRBV6-5,CASSYLHRGSYEQYF,TGTGCCAGCAGTTACCTTCACCGGGGTTCTTACGAGCAGTACTTC
TRBJ2-5,-,TRBD2,TRBV20-1,CSARPTGASGRETQYF,TGCAGTGCTAGACCCACGGGGGCTAGCGGGCGGGAGACCCAGTACTTC
TRBJ2-2,-,-,TRBV4-1,CASSQEGQTITGELFF,TGCGCCAGCAGCCAAGAAGGACAGACTATAACCGGGGAGCTGTTTTTT
TRBJ2-3,-,TRBD2,TRBV9,CASSVGGSYTDTQYF,TGTGCCAGCAGCGTGGGCGGGAGTTACACAGATACGCAGTATTTT
TRBJ2-7,few,TRBD2,TRBV7-2,CASSLSGGISYEQYF,TGTGCCAGCAGCTTATCGGGAGGAATATCCTACGAGCAGTACTTC
TRBJ2-1,few,TRBD1,TRBV9,CASSPFTGGREQFF,TGTGCCAGCAGCCCGTTTACAGGGGGTCGTGAGCAGTTCTTC
TRBJ2-1,many,TRBD1,TRBV5-1,CASSLIDRDEQFF,TGCGCCAGCAGCTTGATCGACAGGGATGAGCAGTTCTTC
TRBJ1-6,-,TRBD1,TRBV2,CASVPQGQLNSPLHF,TGTGCCAGCGTCCCGCAGGGACAGTTGAATTCACCCCTCCACTTT
TRBJ2-1,few,-,TRBV5-1,CASSHSGLNNEQFF,TGCGCCAGCAGCCACTCGGGTCTGAACAATGAGCAGTTCTTC
TRBJ2-1,few,-,TRBV20-1,CSARGGRGPYNEQFF,TGCAGTGCTAGAGGTGGGCGGGGGCCTTACAATGAGCAGTTCTTC
TRBJ2-5,few,-,TRBV20-1,CSASWRETQYF,TGCAGTGCTTCCTGGAGGGAGACCCAGTACTTC
TRBJ2-3,many,-,TRBV6-1,CASSHSGTRATDTQYF,TGTGCCAGCAGTCATTCAGGGACCCGGGCCACAGATACGCAGTATTTT
TRBJ2-1,few,TRBD2,TRBV2,CATRSGGAKNNEQFF,TGTGCCACCCGTAGCGGGGGGGCGAAAAACAATGAGCAGTTCTTC
TRBJ2-3,-,TRBD2,TRBV7-8,CASSSGVSGAGDTQYF,TGTGCCAGCAGCTCGGGGGTTAGCGGGGCGGGAGATACGCAGTATTTT